This T cell receptor beta chain was profiled in a study of blood T cell repertoires in COVID-19. Study-wide background: The study drew acute and convalescent COVID-19 samples from the United States, Italy and Spain. PBMCs, B-cell-depleted T cells, or T cells were the source of the cDNA or gDNA that made up the material.

The method was immunoSEQ multiplex PCR; TCRdb's version includes in-frame clones alone and lacks a portion of them. The sample records hundreds of thousands of clones, roughly 85% being singletons. The CDR3 is made up of 14 amino acids. Trimming pared 4 bases from V and 2 bases from J, leaving 12 bases between. Germline-derived CDR1 and CDR2 are MNHEY and SVGAGI. This receptor was obtained from an elderly woman with acute or convalescent COVID-19. The sequencing sample was made of peripheral blood. The V call is TRBV6-5, the J call TRBJ2-7; D remains ambiguous. CDR3 in amino acids: CASSSPNGPYEQYF. The CDR3 coding sequence is TGTGCCAGCAGTTCTCCGAACGGTCCCTACGAGCAGTACTTC.